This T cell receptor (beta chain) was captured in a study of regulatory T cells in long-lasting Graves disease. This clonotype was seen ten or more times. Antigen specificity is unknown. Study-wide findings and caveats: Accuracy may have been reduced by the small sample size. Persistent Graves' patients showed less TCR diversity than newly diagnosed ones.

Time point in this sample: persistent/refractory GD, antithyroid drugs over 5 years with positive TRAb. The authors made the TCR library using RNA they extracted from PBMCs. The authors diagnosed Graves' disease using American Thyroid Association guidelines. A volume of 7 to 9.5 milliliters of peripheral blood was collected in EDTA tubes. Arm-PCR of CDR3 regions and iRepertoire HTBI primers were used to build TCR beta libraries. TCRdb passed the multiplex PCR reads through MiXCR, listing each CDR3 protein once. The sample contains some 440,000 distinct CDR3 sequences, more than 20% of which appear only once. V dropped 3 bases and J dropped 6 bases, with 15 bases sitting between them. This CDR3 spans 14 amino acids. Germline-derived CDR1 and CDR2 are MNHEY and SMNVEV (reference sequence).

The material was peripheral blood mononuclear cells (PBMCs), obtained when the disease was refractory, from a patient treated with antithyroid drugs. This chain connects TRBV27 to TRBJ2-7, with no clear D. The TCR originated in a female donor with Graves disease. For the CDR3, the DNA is TGTGCCAGCAGTTTCACCGAGAATAGTTCCGAGCAGTACTTC. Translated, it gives CASSFTENSSEQYF.